This T cell receptor (beta chain) was found in a study of T cells after posttransplantation cyclophosphamide. V lost 7 bases to trimming and J lost 6 bases, with 15 bases between them. Germline values: CDR1 LNHDA, CDR2 SQIVND (reference sequence). This CDR3 is built from 14 residues. With regard to this clone: The antigen remains undetermined.

The naive gate required viable CD3+CD4+ or CD3+CD8+ cells with CCR7+CD45RA+CD45RO-CD95-CD27+CD28+ phenotype. Only in-frame clones appear in the TCRdb table, and some are missing; sequencing was by immunoSEQ multiplex PCR. The sample lists approximately 30,000 clones, around nine tenths seen once, with 0.2% to 0.3% in the top ten. Broader study findings: Recipient CMV seropositivity and CMV reactivation strongly tracked TRB clonality. Donor CD8+ memory clones often dominated recipient blood repertoires at later times. Skin or GI-infiltrating T cells shared few TRB sequences with blood.

V gene TRBV19 combines with J gene TRBJ2-2, with unresolved D. The sequenced sample was naive CD4+ T cells sorted from PBMCs. The TCR was taken from a woman in her sixties in good health, CMV-negative, and a related stem cell transplant donor. The CDR3 is CASTPATEPGELFF. In DNA form, the CDR3 reads TGTGCCAGTACCCCGGCCACAGAACCCGGGGAGCTGTTTTTT.